What follows are 5 T cell receptor beta chains derived from one specimen sequenced in a study of radiation and T cells in renal cell carcinoma. Libraries were prepared by immunoSEQ multiplex PCR; TCRdb keeps only in-frame clonotypes and omits some of them. Of tens of thousands of clones in the sample, roughly 80% were seen once. Time point described: blood 4 weeks post-SBRT, at nephrectomy. Documented treatment: 15 Gy SBRT to primary tumor, nephrectomy 4 weeks later. Sequenced here: blood, sampled from a patient whose treatment included radiotherapy and nephrectomy. The receptors originated from a man aged 60 to 69 with renal cell carcinoma.

The V call is TRBV6-1, the J call TRBJ2-6, with TRBD1 identical over 8 bases. Germline V CDR1 and CDR2: MNHNS, SASEGT. The length of the CDR3 is 14 residues. The J segment lost 9 bases and the V segment lost 5 bases, leaving 6 bases of the junction unmatched. CDR3 sequence reads: CASSLRQGINVLTF. CDR3 DNA sequence: TGTGCCAGCAGTCTTCGACAGGGGATCAACGTCCTGACTTTC.

This rearrangement joins TRBV10-2 to TRBJ1-1; D is undetermined. This CDR3 has 17 residues. Germline lookup yields CDR1 WSHSY and CDR2 SAAADI. V was shortened by 3 bases and J by 1 base, with 18 bases between the two germline ends. CDR3 nucleotide sequence: TGCGCCAGCAGTGACGGTTTGAGCCTGACGTGGAACACTGAAGCTTTCTTT. Residues: CASSDGLSLTWNTEAFF.

This clone was observed once. V usage is TRBV7-8 and J usage is TRBJ2-6; TRBD2 aligns across 15 bases. The germline V gene encodes CDR1 SGHVS and CDR2 FQNEAQ. This CDR3 spans 18 amino acids. V was clipped by 5 bases and J by 4 bases; unmatched bases: 6. CDR3 sequence: CASSAGLAGGRGANVLTF. CDR3 nucleotides: TGTGCCAGCAGCGCCGGACTAGCGGGAGGGCGCGGGGCCAACGTCCTGACTTTC. The variable domain in full, with the rest retrieved from reference TRBV7-8 and TRBJ2-6, is GAGVSQSPRYKVAKRGQDVALRCDPISGHVSLFWYQQALGQGPEFLTYFQNEAQLDKSGLPSDRFFAERPEGSVSTLKIQRTQQEDSAVYLCASSAGLAGGRGANVLTFGAGSRLTVL.

This clone showed up just a few times. The rearrangement uses TRBV6-1 and TRBJ1-1; 10 bases line up with TRBD1. V lost 2 bases and J lost 8; bases outside the gene matches: 5. This CDR3 region has 14 residues. Germline V gives CDR1 MNHNS, CDR2 SASEGT. The CDR3 loop reads CASSERADRGEAFF. The CDR3 nucleotides read TGTGCCAGCAGTGAACGGGCGGACAGGGGGGAAGCTTTCTTT.

V is TRBV4-1 and J is TRBJ2-6; D possibly matches TRBD1 or TRBD2 (5 bases each). Deletions cut 0 bases from V and 1 base from J, with 22 bases between. Germline V gene lookup returns CDR1 MGHRA and CDR2 YSYEKL. The CDR3 loop spans 21 amino acids. CDR3 nucleotides: TGCGCCAGCAGCCAAGAAAAAGGCCCCCCGAGGGGTAGGTCTGGGGCCAACGTCCTGACTTTC. Translating it yields CASSQEKGPPRGRSGANVLTF.